Listed below are T cell receptor beta chains from one sample, sequenced in a study of regulatory T cells in long-lasting Graves disease. TCRdb called the multiplex PCR reads again in MiXCR, with one record for every CDR3 protein. The sample yields roughly 420,000 distinct CDR3 sequences, roughly 15% seen once. The same data also contributed to another study, on T cells in Graves' hyperthyroidism and ophthalmopathy.

The sample was peripheral blood mononuclear cells (PBMCs), taken at new diagnosis, from a patient treated with antithyroid drugs. Receptors originate from a woman in her twenties or thirties with Graves disease. CDR3s include the opening cysteine and the closing phenylalanine or tryptophan. A D gene is named only where the DNA matches it firmly. Some rows have no size entry. The others give once, few or many, or a class for an expanded clone.

TRBV19	many	TRBJ2-3	TRBD2	TGTGCCAGTAGTAGCGCGAGCGGGAGGTGGTCAGATACGCAGTATTTT	CASSSASGRWSDTQYF
TRBV10-3	NA	TRBJ1-1	NA	TGTGCCATCAGTGACCTCGGGGGGGGCATGAACACTGAAGCTTTCTTT	CAISDLGGGMNTEAFF
TRBV6-2/TRBV6-3	few	TRBJ2-2	NA	TGTGCCAGCAGTTACTTTGGGACCAACACCGGGGAGCTGTTTTTT	CASSYFGTNTGELFF
TRBV2	many	TRBJ2-5	NA	TGTGCCAGCAGGAAGACCGAGACCCAGTACTTC	CASRKTETQYF
TRBV20-1	many	TRBJ1-2	NA	TGCAGTGCTAGGGGACAAGTCTATGGCTACACCTTC	CSARGQVYGYTF
TRBV28	many	TRBJ2-1	NA	TGTGCCAGCAGTTTAAATGATGAGCAGTTCTTC	CASSLNDEQFF
TRBV28	many	TRBJ2-1	TRBD1	TGTGCCAGCAGTGGTAGGGACAGGGCTAACAATGAGCAGTTCTTC	CASSGRDRANNEQFF
TRBV20-1	few	TRBJ2-7	NA	TGCAGTGCATTCGACAGGCTACACGAGCAGTACTTC	CSAFDRLHEQYF
TRBV20-1	many	TRBJ2-7	NA	TGCAGTGCTGAACCCTCCAAGGACTTCTCCTACGAGCAGTACTTC	CSAEPSKDFSYEQYF
TRBV5-4	NA	TRBJ2-1	TRBD2	TGTGCCAGCAGTTCTCGACGAGCGGGAGGGCGCTCCTACAATGAGCAGTTCTTC	CASSSRRAGGRSYNEQFF
TRBV2	NA	TRBJ2-1	NA	TGTGCCACCTCTCCTAGCTCCTACAATGAGCAGTTCTTC	CATSPSSYNEQFF
TRBV10-3	NA	TRBJ2-2	TRBD1	TGTGCCACGGACAGGGCCGGGGAGCTGTTTTTT	CATDRAGELFF
TRBV28	many	TRBJ1-5	NA	TGTGCCAGCAGTAAAACGGGGTACTATCAGCCCCAGCATTTT	CASSKTGYYQPQHF
TRBV12-3/TRBV12-4	NA	TRBJ1-4	NA	TGTGCCAGCAGTTTAGCAGGGCGCGAAAAACTGTTTTTT	CASSLAGREKLFF
TRBV6-2/TRBV6-3	many	TRBJ1-1	NA	TGTGCCAGCAGTTACTCGCTCGGTTACCTCGAAGGAACTGAAGCTTTCTTT	CASSYSLGYLEGTEAFF
TRBV7-2	many	TRBJ2-7	NA	TGTGCCAGCAGCTTAGGACATGGGTACGAGCAGTACTTC	CASSLGHGYEQYF
TRBV30	many	TRBJ2-1	NA	TGTGCCTGGAGTGTACAAGCGGGCGAGCAGTTCTTC	CAWSVQAGEQFF
TRBV9	few	TRBJ2-2	TRBD2	TGTGCCAGTACACTAGCGGCTAACACCGGGGAGCTGTTTTTT	CASTLAANTGELFF
TRBV13	many	TRBJ2-7	NA	TGTGCCAGCAGCTTAGGCAGGGCCGAGGTCGAGCAGTACTTC	CASSLGRAEVEQYF
TRBV9	NA	TRBJ1-3	TRBD1	TGTGCCAGCAGCGTTGTCCCCGGACAGGCCCAAGGAAACACCATATATTTT	CASSVVPGQAQGNTIYF
TRBV12-3/TRBV12-4	many	TRBJ1-1	NA	TGTGCCAGCAGCCAAAAGCGGAAGGCTTTCTTT	CASSQKRKAFF
TRBV6-2/TRBV6-3	few	TRBJ1-6	TRBD1	TGTGCCAGCAGTTACTCGACGGACAGGAAAAATTCACCCCTCCACTTT	CASSYSTDRKNSPLHF
TRBV11-2	NA	TRBJ2-2	TRBD1	TGTGCCAGCAGCTTCGAGGGGGCAGGCGACACCGGGGAGCTGTTTTTT	CASSFEGAGDTGELFF
TRBV10-3	many	TRBJ2-7	NA	TGTGCCATCAGTCCGGGACCTCAAGGCGCCTACGAGCAGTACTTC	CAISPGPQGAYEQYF
TRBV19	NA	TRBJ1-1	NA	TGTGCCAGTAGTATGAATAGGGGGACTGAAGCTTTCTTT	CASSMNRGTEAFF
TRBV20-1	NA	TRBJ2-5	NA	TGCAGTGCTAGGACTGTAGGACATGCAAGGCGCGAGACCCAGTACTTC	CSARTVGHARRETQYF
TRBV7-9	many	TRBJ1-1	TRBD1	TGTGCCAGCAGCTTAGGAGGAGGGACAGGGAAGCGTGCAGACACTGAAGCTTTCTTT	CASSLGGGTGKRADTEAFF
TRBV9	many	TRBJ2-3	TRBD1	TGTGCCAGCAGCGCATGGGACAGTAGCACAGATACGCAGTATTTT	CASSAWDSSTDTQYF
TRBV24-1	NA	TRBJ2-5	NA	TGTGCCACCAGTGCCGCGACAGTTCAAGAGACCCAGTACTTC	CATSAATVQETQYF
TRBV20-1	many	TRBJ2-1	TRBD2	TGCAGTGCTAGACCCCTTGGGCTAGCGGGAGGCAACAATGAGCAGTTCTTC	CSARPLGLAGGNNEQFF